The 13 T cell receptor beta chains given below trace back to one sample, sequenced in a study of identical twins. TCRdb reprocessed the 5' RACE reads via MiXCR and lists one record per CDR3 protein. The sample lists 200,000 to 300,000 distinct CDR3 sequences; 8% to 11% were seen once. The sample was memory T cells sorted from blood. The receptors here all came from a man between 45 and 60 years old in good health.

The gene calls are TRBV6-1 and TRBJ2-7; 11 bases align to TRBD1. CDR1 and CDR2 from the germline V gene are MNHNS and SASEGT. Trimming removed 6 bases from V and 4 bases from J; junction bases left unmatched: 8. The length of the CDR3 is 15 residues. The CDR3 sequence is CASRTTGTGGYEQYF. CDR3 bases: TGTGCCAGCAGAACTACCGGGACAGGGGGTTACGAGCAGTACTTC.

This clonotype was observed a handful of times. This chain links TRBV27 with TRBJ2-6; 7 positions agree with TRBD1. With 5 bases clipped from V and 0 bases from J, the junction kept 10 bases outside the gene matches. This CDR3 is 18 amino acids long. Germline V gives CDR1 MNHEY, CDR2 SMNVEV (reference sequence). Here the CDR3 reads CASSPRTGGVSGANVLTF. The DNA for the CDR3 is TGTGCCAGCAGTCCACGGACAGGTGGGGTCTCTGGGGCCAACGTCCTGACTTTC.

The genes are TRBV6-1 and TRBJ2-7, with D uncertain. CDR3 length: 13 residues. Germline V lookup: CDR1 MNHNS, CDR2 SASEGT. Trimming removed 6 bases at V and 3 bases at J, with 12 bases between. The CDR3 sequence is CASSRGPIYEQYF. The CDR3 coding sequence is TGTGCCAGCAGCCGCGGACCTATCTACGAGCAGTACTTC.

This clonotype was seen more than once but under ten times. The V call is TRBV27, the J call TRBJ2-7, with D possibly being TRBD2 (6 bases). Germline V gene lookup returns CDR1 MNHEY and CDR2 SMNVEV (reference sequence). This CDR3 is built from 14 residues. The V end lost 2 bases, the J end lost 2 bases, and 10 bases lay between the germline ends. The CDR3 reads CASSLGGTTYEQYF. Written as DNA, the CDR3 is TGTGCCAGCAGTTTAGGCGGGACGACCTACGAGCAGTACTTC.

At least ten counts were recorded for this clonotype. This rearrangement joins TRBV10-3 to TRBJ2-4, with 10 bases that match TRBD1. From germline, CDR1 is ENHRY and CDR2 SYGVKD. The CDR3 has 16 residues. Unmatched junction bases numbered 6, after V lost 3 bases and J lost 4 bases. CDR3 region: CAISDSGQGNKNIQYF. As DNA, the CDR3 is TGTGCCATCAGTGATTCGGGACAGGGGAATAAAAACATTCAGTACTTC.

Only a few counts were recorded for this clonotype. CDR3 sequence (DNA): TGTGCCAGCAGTGAAGTGGACGCGGAGCAGTACTTC. It encodes CASSEVDAEQYF. J is TRBJ2-7 and V is TRBV6-1, with D unresolved. The CDR3 is 12 amino acids. From germline, CDR1 is MNHNS and CDR2 SASEGT. Deletions cut 1 base from V and 7 bases from J, with 8 bases between.

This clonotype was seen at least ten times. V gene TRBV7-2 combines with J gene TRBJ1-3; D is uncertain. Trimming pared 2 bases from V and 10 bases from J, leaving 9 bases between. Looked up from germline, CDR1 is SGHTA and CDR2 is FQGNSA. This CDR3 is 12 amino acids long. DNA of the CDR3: TGTGCCAGCAGCTTAATACTTGGGACCATATATTTT. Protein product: CASSLILGTIYF.

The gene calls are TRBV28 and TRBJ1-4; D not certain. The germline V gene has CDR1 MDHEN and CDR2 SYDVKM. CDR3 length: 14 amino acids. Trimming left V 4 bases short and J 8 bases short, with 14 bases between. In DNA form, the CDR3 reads TGTGCCAGCAGTTCCCCCCCCGGTGAAGAAAAACTGTTTTTT. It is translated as CASSSPPGEEKLFF.

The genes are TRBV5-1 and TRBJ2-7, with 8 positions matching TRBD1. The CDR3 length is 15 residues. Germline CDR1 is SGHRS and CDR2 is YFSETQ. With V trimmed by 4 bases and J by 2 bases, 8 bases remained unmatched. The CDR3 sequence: CASSPTGQETYEQYF. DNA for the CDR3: TGCGCCAGCAGCCCAACGGGACAGGAGACCTACGAGCAGTACTTC.

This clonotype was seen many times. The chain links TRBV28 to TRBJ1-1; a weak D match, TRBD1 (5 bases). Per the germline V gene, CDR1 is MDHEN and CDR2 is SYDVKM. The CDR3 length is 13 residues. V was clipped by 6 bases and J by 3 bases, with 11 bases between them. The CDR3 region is CASREAGYTEAFF. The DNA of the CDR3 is TGTGCCAGCAGGGAAGCAGGGTACACTGAAGCTTTCTTT.

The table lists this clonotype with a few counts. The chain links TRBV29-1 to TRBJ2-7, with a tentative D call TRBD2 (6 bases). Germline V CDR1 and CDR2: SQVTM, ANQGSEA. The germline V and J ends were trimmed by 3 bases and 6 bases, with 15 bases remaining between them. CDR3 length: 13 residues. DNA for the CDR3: TGCAGCGTTGACACCGGGAGAGTCACCGAGCAGTACTTC. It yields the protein CSVDTGRVTEQYF.

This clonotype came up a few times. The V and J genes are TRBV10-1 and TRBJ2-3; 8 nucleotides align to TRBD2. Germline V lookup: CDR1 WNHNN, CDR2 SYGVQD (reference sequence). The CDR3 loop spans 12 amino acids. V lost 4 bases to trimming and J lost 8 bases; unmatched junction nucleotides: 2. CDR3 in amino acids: CASSGRGGTQYF. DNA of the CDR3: TGCGCCAGCAGTGGCCGGGGGGGTACGCAGTATTTT.

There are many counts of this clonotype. DNA of the CDR3: TGTGCCAGCAGTTTTTCGTGGGGGCGGGAGTCTAATGAAAAACTGTTTTTT. This codes for CASSFSWGRESNEKLFF. The chain joins TRBV12-3 or TRBV12-4 to TRBJ1-4; possibly TRBD1 for D (6 bases). The CDR3 runs 17 residues. V was pared by 3 bases and J by 3 bases, with 17 bases between.